The sequence of this T cell receptor (beta chain) was determined in a study of shared T cell receptors in the human thymus. Profiling relied on immunoSEQ multiplex PCR, and the TCRdb table lists in-frame clones only, not all of them. The table includes 72,000 or so clones, roughly 95% detected once. V gave up 4 bases and J gave up 3 bases, with 25 bases separating them. The CDR3 contains 18 residues. From germline, CDR1 is SGHTA and CDR2 FQGNSA. Sample: thymocytes. The sequence came from a human donor. The chain recombines TRBV7-2 with TRBJ2-7; no reliable D call. The CDR3 bases are TGTGCCAGCAGCTCTTCCTCCTCCTCGGGCAAGACCCTCTACGAGCAGTACTTC. Amino acid sequence: CASSSSSSSGKTLYEQYF.